This TCR beta chain was recorded in a study of beta chain features in type 1 diabetes. The whole isolated RNA underwent reverse transcription, so sequencing captured expressed TCRB transcripts. Assay: immunoSEQ multiplex PCR; the TCRdb copy retains only in-frame clones and omits some. This table holds around 180,000 clones, over 6% found once. The study, taken as a whole, reports: The naive, central memory and Treg TCRB repertoires showed an apparent similarity that was greater among patients than among healthy donors. Type 1 diabetes patients showed fewer insertions and more deletions at VDJ junctions. Across all four CD4+ subsets, people with type 1 diabetes showed modestly shorter TCRB CDR3s. Shorter templates might be favored by PCR, and equally so in patients and in controls.

Naive, central memory, regulatory and stem cell-like memory cells within the CD4+ compartment were sorted using CD45RO/CCR7/CD25/CD127/CD95/CD27. The CDR3 spans 15 residues. Trimming left V 0 bases short and J 6 bases short, with 12 bases between. CDR1 ENHRY and CDR2 SYGVKD come from the germline V gene. Concerning this clone: Antigen specificity is unknown.

Material for sequencing was central memory CD4+ T cells from blood. The TCR was taken from a man aged 18 to 29 with type 1 diabetes. The chain is built from TRBV10-3 and TRBJ2-1; D is unresolved. DNA of the CDR3: TGTGCCATCAGTGAGTCGGCCCTTAGAGGCAATGAGCAGTTCTTC. It translates to CAISESALRGNEQFF.